This record covers a single T cell receptor (beta chain). The sample is drawn from a study of blood T cells in healthy people across ages. The use of a sample-barcoded 5' primer and a J-beta primer mix characterized a second PCR of roughly 6 to 12 cycles. TCRdb re-derived calls from the 5' RACE reads in MiXCR, one entry per CDR3 protein. The table has 1.2 million to 1.5 million distinct CDR3 sequences, roughly 64% seen once. The receptor's source is a young man in good health. Sequenced input: blood.

CDR3 protein: CASSFRTSLPHSNQPQHF. DNA for the CDR3: TGTGCCAGCAGCTTTCGGACATCCCTGCCCCATAGCAATCAGCCCCAGCATTTT. The J gene is TRBJ1-5, the V gene TRBV12-1; TRBD1 reflects the table's D call only, with no check against the DNA. TRBV12-1 is given as a pseudogene. CDR3 length equals 18 residues.